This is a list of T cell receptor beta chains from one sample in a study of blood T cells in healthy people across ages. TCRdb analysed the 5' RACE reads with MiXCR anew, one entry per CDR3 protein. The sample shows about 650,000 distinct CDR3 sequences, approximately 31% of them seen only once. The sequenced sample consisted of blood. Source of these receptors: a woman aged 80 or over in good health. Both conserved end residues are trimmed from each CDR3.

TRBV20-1 SARAPGQNTDTQY
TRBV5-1 ASSFDVTRAARYGYT
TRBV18 ASSGVAGTDTQY
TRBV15 ATSIYRGYNQETQY
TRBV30 AYRGQGNTEAF
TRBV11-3 ASSPRAGGHNEQF
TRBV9 ASSSRDRGEQY
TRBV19 ASSRLAGGITGELF
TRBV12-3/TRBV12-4 ASSYRVRYGYT
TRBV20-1 SASLLPYNEQF